The 15 T cell receptor beta chains below were found in one sample sequenced in a study of blood T cell repertoires in COVID-19. Here immunoSEQ multiplex PCR was the method, and the copy in TCRdb shows in-frame clones only, minus some. The sample lists hundreds of thousands of clones; 80% to 90% were seen once. Sequenced: PBMCs or T cells enriched from blood (not recorded which). The receptors were sampled from a woman younger than 30 who had recovered from COVID-19.

The chain has TRBV20-1 and TRBJ2-3; the match to TRBD2 covers 8 bases. The germline V gene has CDR1 DFQATT and CDR2 SNEGSKA (reference sequence). After removal of 3 bases from V and 1 base from J, the junction contained 9 bases not matched to a gene. The CDR3 extends over 16 amino acids. The CDR3 reads CSASAAGAGGTDTQYF. CDR3 DNA: TGCAGTGCTAGTGCGGCAGGAGCGGGGGGCACAGATACGCAGTATTTT.

The chain recombines TRBV29-1 with TRBJ1-2; D is undetermined. The length of the CDR3 is 14 residues. The V end lost 3 bases, the J end lost 4 bases, and 15 bases lay between the germline ends. The germline gives CDR1 SQVTM, CDR2 ANQGSEA. CDR3 sequence reads: CSVEFSGIAYGYTF. The CDR3 region has the DNA TGCAGCGTTGAGTTTTCGGGAATTGCCTATGGCTACACCTTC.

The sample holds a few counts of this clone. The chain combines TRBV6-4 with TRBJ1-4; the D gene is possibly TRBD1 (5 bases). V was clipped by 2 bases and J by 5 bases, with 9 bases between them. Germline V gene data show CDR1 as MRHNA and CDR2 as SNTAGT. The CDR3 extends over 14 amino acids. CDR3 bases: TGTGCCAGCAGTGACGGGGCGGAGAATGAAAAACTGTTTTTT. As protein: CASSDGAENEKLFF.

The chain joins TRBV5-5 to TRBJ1-2; no reliable D call. The V and J ends lost 0 bases and 4 bases respectively, with 10 bases between them. CDR3 length: 14 residues. Per the germline V gene, CDR1 is SGHKS and CDR2 is YYEKEE (reference sequence). The CDR3 DNA reads TGTGCCAGCAGCTTGGAAAGGGCGGGCTATGGCTACACCTTC. It yields the protein CASSLERAGYGYTF.

The chain has TRBV15 and TRBJ2-1; 8 bases align to TRBD1. Germline CDR1 reads LNHNV; CDR2 reads YYDKDF (reference sequence). The CDR3 sequence is 16 residues long. Germline trimming cut 0 bases from V and 3 bases from J; bases unmatched to any gene: 4. The CDR3 bases are TGTGCCACCAGCAGAGACCGGGGACAGGTCTACAATGAGCAGTTCTTC. It is translated as CATSRDRGQVYNEQFF.

The chain's CDR3 is CAISDFGTAYNEQFF. CDR3 nucleotides: TGTGCCATCAGTGATTTCGGGACAGCCTACAATGAGCAGTTCTTC. The chain recombines TRBV10-3 with TRBJ2-1; 7 bases line up with TRBD1. Germline V gene data show CDR1 as ENHRY and CDR2 as SYGVKD. This CDR3 contains 15 residues. Trimming removed 3 bases from V and 2 bases from J; junction bases left unmatched: 4.

This clone appeared a few times. Additional DNA sequences in this sample encode the identical CDR3. The V and J genes are TRBV19 and TRBJ1-1; TRBD1 aligns across 8 bases. This CDR3 is built from 12 residues. V lost 5 bases, J lost 7 bases, and 3 bases stayed unmatched. CDR1 is LNHDA, CDR2 SQIVND, per germline (reference sequence). The CDR3 spells CASSAGGLEAFF. The CDR3 DNA reads as TGTGCCAGTAGTGCAGGGGGCCTTGAAGCTTTCTTT.

This rearrangement joins TRBV13 to TRBJ2-7; 13 bases fit TRBD2. With V trimmed by 7 bases and J by 2 bases, 5 bases remained unmatched. The CDR3 is made up of 15 amino acids. The germline V gene encodes CDR1 PRHDT and CDR2 FYEKMQ (reference sequence). Written as DNA, the CDR3 is TGTGCCAGCATCAGACTAGCGGGGGGTCCCTACGAGCAGTACTTC. It codes for CASIRLAGGPYEQYF.

This clone was observed a single time. The rearrangement joins TRBV27 to TRBJ1-1; unclear D gene. The CDR3 runs to 12 residues. The V and J ends lost 4 bases and 3 bases respectively, with 6 bases between them. Germline CDR1 and CDR2: MNHEY and SMNVEV (reference sequence). The CDR3 sequence: CASSSGDTEAFF. As DNA, the CDR3 is TGTGCCAGCAGTTCCGGGGACACTGAAGCTTTCTTT.

The V and J genes are TRBV14 and TRBJ1-1; TRBD1 is a possible D gene (5 bases). V was cut by 2 bases and J by 5 bases, with 9 bases left in between. Looked up from germline, CDR1 is SGHDN and CDR2 is FVKESK. This CDR3 contains 13 residues. DNA of the CDR3: TGTGCCAGCAGCCAATGGGGGGTGACTGAAGCTTTCTTT. This gives the protein CASSQWGVTEAFF.

This clone has a single count. V is TRBV19 and J is TRBJ2-3; 9 bases agree with TRBD2. Germline V gene lookup returns CDR1 LNHDA and CDR2 SQIVND (reference sequence). The CDR3 is made up of 13 amino acids. The V segment lost 4 bases and the J segment 5 bases; nucleotides outside the gene matches: 1. This CDR3 reads CASSTLAGDTQYF. CDR3 nucleotide sequence: TGTGCCAGTAGTACACTAGCGGGAGATACGCAGTATTTT.

This clone has a handful of counts. CDR3 in amino acids: CASSLARGTSGWETQYF. CDR3 DNA sequence: TGTGCCAGCAGCTTAGCAAGAGGGACTTCGGGGTGGGAGACCCAGTACTTC. V and J are TRBV7-9 and TRBJ2-5, with D maybe TRBD2 (6 bases). Per germline, CDR1 SEHNR and CDR2 FQNEAQ (reference sequence). There are 17 residues in the CDR3. V was cut by 0 bases and J by 5 bases, with 19 bases left in between. The full variable domain, completed using reference TRBV7-9 and TRBJ2-5, is DTGVSQNPRHKITKRGQNVTFRCDPISEHNRLYWYRQTLGQGPEFLTYFQNEAQLEKSRLLSDRFSAERPKGSFSTLEIQRTEQGDSAMYLCASSLARGTSGWETQYFGPGTRLLVL.

The V call is TRBV6-5, the J call TRBJ2-1; D call uncertain. Per germline, CDR1 MNHEY and CDR2 SVGAGI. The V gene lost 5 bases and the J gene lost 6 bases, with 11 bases spanning the gap. This CDR3 is built from 13 residues. In nucleotides, the CDR3 is TGTGCCAGCAGTCCAATTCTCGGCAATGAGCAGTTCTTC. Amino acids: CASSPILGNEQFF.

This chain uses TRBV20-1 with TRBJ1-2; D call uncertain. This CDR3 has 11 amino acids. Germline V CDR1 and CDR2: DFQATT, SNEGSKA (reference sequence). V shed 6 bases and J shed 6 bases, with 11 bases lying between them. CDR3 nucleotide sequence: TGCAGTGCCTCTCCGGAGGATGGCTACACCTTC. Its protein product is CSASPEDGYTF.

This clone was counted a single time. The V gene is TRBV7-2, the J gene TRBJ1-1; the match to TRBD1 covers 7 bases. The V and J ends lost 3 bases and 4 bases, in that order; junction bases with no gene match: 5. The CDR3 consists of 14 residues. Germline V lookup: CDR1 SGHTA, CDR2 FQGNSA. CDR3 sequence reads: CASSFSQGSTEAFF. CDR3 in DNA: TGTGCCAGCAGCTTCTCACAGGGGAGCACTGAAGCTTTCTTT. The full variable domain, completed using reference TRBV7-2 and TRBJ1-1, is GAGVSQSPSNKVTEKGKDVELRCDPISGHTALYWYRQSLGQGLEFLIYFQGNSAPDKSGLPSDRFSAERTGGSVSTLTIQRTQQEDSAVYLCASSFSQGSTEAFFGQGTRLTVV.